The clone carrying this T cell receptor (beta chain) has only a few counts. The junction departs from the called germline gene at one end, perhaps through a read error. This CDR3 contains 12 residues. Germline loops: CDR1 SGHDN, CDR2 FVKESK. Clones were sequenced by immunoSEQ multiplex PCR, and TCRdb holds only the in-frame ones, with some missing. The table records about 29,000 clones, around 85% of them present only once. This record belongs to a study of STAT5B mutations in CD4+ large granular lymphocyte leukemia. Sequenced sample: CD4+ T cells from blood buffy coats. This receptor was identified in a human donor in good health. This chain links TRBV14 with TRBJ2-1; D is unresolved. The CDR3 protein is CACSQVVREQFF. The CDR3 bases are TGTGCCTGCAGCCAAGTCGTACGGGAGCAGTTCTTC.